This T cell receptor (beta chain) was sequenced for a study of vaccination and CD4 T cells after COVID-19. Study-wide background: Cellular stimulation was performed using overlapping spike peptides derived from SARS-CoV-2, HCoV-NL63, HCoV-OC43 and HCoV-229E.

Cultured CD4+ T-cell DNA underwent Oncomine TCR Beta short-read sequencing. In this case, cultured CD4+ T cells provided the extracted genomic DNA. From the PCR reads, TCRdb called clonotypes with MiXCR, one entry per CDR3 protein. The sample shows about 6,300 distinct CDR3 sequences, around 33% of them seen only once. Treatment in this sample: roughly 10-day PBMC culture with coronavirus spike peptide pools or control peptides (ViraFEST assay). From the unexposed donor, CD4+ T cells were collected ahead of the COVID-19 pandemic (2011-2018). By sample fraction, this clonotype is medium-sized. Its antigen is unidentified. The sequence derives from a human donor in good health. The source material was CD4+ T cells from blood, cultured in vitro.

The CDR3 bases are TGCAGTGCTAGAGATGTAACAGGGGACAATTCACCCCTCCACTTT. It specifies CSARDVTGDNSPLHF. This chain uses TRBV20-1 with TRBJ1-6, with 7 bases identical to TRBD1. Germline CDR1 DFQATT, CDR2 SNEGSKA (reference sequence). After removal of 0 bases from V and 7 bases from J, the junction contained 6 bases not matched to a gene. The CDR3 spans 15 residues.